These 23 T cell receptor beta chains were sequenced from one sample in a study of shared clonotypes between healthy human individuals. Profiled with immunoSEQ multiplex PCR; TCRdb holds only in-frame clones, not every one. The sample lists more than 1 million clones, approximately 80% occurring once. What was sequenced was memory CD4+ T cells from PBMCs. The subset here: CD45RA-negative fraction. The receptors were gathered from a man younger than 30 in good health. Some clones in this sample may be carry-over from other donors' samples.

The J gene is TRBJ2-3, the V gene TRBV5-1, with TRBD2 matching 9 bases. Germline V lookup: CDR1 SGHRS, CDR2 YFSETQ. This CDR3 has 16 amino acids. J was trimmed by 3 bases and V by 0 bases; bases with no gene match: 5. The CDR3 coding sequence is TGCGCCAGCAGCTTGGTGGTAGCGGGAGTTACAGATACGCAGTATTTT. This translates into CASSLVVAGVTDTQYF.

This chain uses TRBV11-2 with TRBJ2-3; 10 bases agree with TRBD2. V trimming: 1 base; J trimming: 1 base; junction bases outside the gene matches: 8. Per the germline V gene, CDR1 is SGHAT and CDR2 is FQNNGV. The CDR3 runs to 18 residues. CDR3 DNA sequence: TGTGCCAGCAGCTTAGCTAGCGGGAGTCGGGCGGGCACAGATACGCAGTATTTT. Residues: CASSLASGSRAGTDTQYF. The full variable domain, completed using reference TRBV11-2 and TRBJ2-3, is EAGVAQSPRYKIIEKRQSVAFWCNPISGHATLYWYQQILGQGPKLLIQFQNNGVVDDSQLPKDRFSAERLKGVDSTLKIQPAKLEDSAVYLCASSLASGSRAGTDTQYFGPGTRLTVL.

CDR3 loop: CAIRTGTFYEQYF. DNA of the CDR3: TGTGCCATCAGGACCGGGACTTTCTACGAGCAGTACTTC. The chain links TRBV10-3 to TRBJ2-7; possibly TRBD2 for D (6 bases). V dropped 6 bases and J dropped 3 bases, with 12 bases sitting between them. Germline V gene sequence: CDR1 ENHRY, CDR2 SYGVKD. The CDR3 extends over 13 amino acids.

This clone ranks as medium-sized. This sequence joins TRBV7-2 and TRBJ2-1, with D perhaps matching TRBD2 (6 bases). This CDR3 is 14 amino acids long. CDR1 and CDR2 from the germline V gene are SGHTA and FQGNSA. V shed 5 bases and J shed 0 bases, with 8 bases lying between them. CDR3 in amino acids: CASSGRSSYNEQFF. The DNA for the CDR3 is TGTGCCAGCAGCGGGAGGAGCTCCTACAATGAGCAGTTCTTC.

The chain is built from TRBV2 and TRBJ2-1; D uncertain. The CDR3 is made up of 12 amino acids. Germline assignment: CDR1 SNHLY and CDR2 FYNNEI. Trimming removed 7 bases from V and 4 bases from J, with 8 bases in between. The CDR3 spells CASTLGYNEQFF. The DNA of the CDR3 is TGTGCCAGCACCCTCGGGTACAATGAGCAGTTCTTC.

In DNA, the CDR3 is TGTGCCAGCAGCCTCAAACGGGGCAATGAGCAGTTCTTC. Translated, it gives CASSLKRGNEQFF. The rearrangement links TRBV7-6 to TRBJ2-1; TRBD2 is a possible D gene (5 bases). The length of the CDR3 is 13 residues. In germline, CDR1 is SGHVS, CDR2 FNYEAQ. V shed 5 bases and J shed 6 bases, with 11 bases lying between them.

The chain uses TRBV5-1 and TRBJ2-3; the D gene is possibly TRBD2 (5 bases). The germline V gene has CDR1 SGHRS and CDR2 YFSETQ. The germline V and J ends were trimmed by 5 bases and 1 base, with 14 bases remaining between them. The CDR3 is made up of 15 amino acids. Here the CDR3 reads CASRYGRDRTDTQYF. The CDR3 DNA sequence: TGCGCCAGCAGATACGGACGGGATCGCACAGATACGCAGTATTTT.

This chain links TRBV11-2 with TRBJ2-4, with D hard to call. Trimming left V 2 bases short and J 2 bases short, with 13 bases between. Per germline, CDR1 SGHAT and CDR2 FQNNGV. This CDR3 has 16 residues. CDR3: CASSLIGLSPKNIQYF. The CDR3 nucleotides are TGTGCCAGCAGCTTAATCGGCCTCAGTCCCAAAAACATTCAGTACTTC. Looking up the rest from reference TRBV11-2 and TRBJ2-4 gives the full variable domain: EAGVAQSPRYKIIEKRQSVAFWCNPISGHATLYWYQQILGQGPKLLIQFQNNGVVDDSQLPKDRFSAERLKGVDSTLKIQPAKLEDSAVYLCASSLIGLSPKNIQYFGAGTRLSVL.

This clone was observed at least ten times. V gene TRBV5-1 combines with J gene TRBJ2-5; D is perhaps TRBD1 (6 bases). The CDR3 is 14 amino acids. V dropped 1 base and J dropped 7 bases, with 14 bases sitting between them. Germline CDR1 SGHRS, CDR2 YFSETQ. CDR3 protein: CASSLSQGPGTQYF. The CDR3 DNA is TGCGCCAGCAGCTTGAGTCAGGGGCCGGGGACCCAGTACTTC.

In DNA form, the CDR3 reads TGCGCCAGCAGCTTGTGGGGGCTAGGTGAAAAACTGTTTTTT. This sequence encodes CASSLWGLGEKLFF. The chain couples TRBV5-1 to TRBJ1-4, with D perhaps TRBD1 (6 bases). The CDR3 spans 14 residues. CDR1 and CDR2 from the germline V gene are SGHRS and YFSETQ. Trimming took 1 base from V and 7 from J, leaving 11 bases between them.

The V and J genes are TRBV6-1 and TRBJ2-7; D perhaps matches TRBD2 (6 bases). The CDR3 loop spans 14 amino acids. Germline values: CDR1 MNHNS, CDR2 SASEGT. V lost 6 bases and J 0 bases, leaving 12 bases between the germline ends. The chain's CDR3 is CASRLGLNSYEQYF. The CDR3 DNA is TGTGCCAGCAGGTTAGGACTAAACTCCTACGAGCAGTACTTC.

This clone appeared once. This chain links TRBV4-3 with TRBJ1-2; unclear D gene. V lost 0 bases and J 6 bases, leaving 14 bases between the germline ends. CDR1 is LGHNA and CDR2 is YSLEER in the germline V gene. The CDR3 is 15 amino acids. The CDR3 protein is CASSQDVRAEDGYTF. The DNA of the CDR3 is TGCGCCAGCAGCCAAGACGTCCGGGCTGAAGATGGCTACACCTTC.

This sequence joins TRBV25-1 and TRBJ2-1; 8 bases map to TRBD2. After removal of 4 bases from V and 8 bases from J, the junction contained 10 bases not matched to a gene. The CDR3 has 15 residues. The germline V gene has CDR1 MGHDK and CDR2 SYGVNS. This CDR3 is CASSAWRGALDEQFF. As DNA, the CDR3 is TGTGCCAGCAGTGCCTGGCGGGGGGCGCTAGATGAGCAGTTCTTC.

Regarding this clone: This is likely an artifact of a read error, given a far larger clone one base away. The chain recombines TRBV28 with TRBJ2-3, with D possibly TRBD2 on 5 matching bases. Judging by the DNA end, TRBJ2-1 fits better; the J call may be wrong. Germline V gene data show CDR1 as MDHEN and CDR2 as SYDVKM. This CDR3 region has 16 residues. CDR3 amino acids: CASSYPHGGSYNEQFF. CDR3 coding DNA: TGTGCCAGCAGTTACCCCCACGGAGGTTCCTACAATGAGCAGTTCTTC.

This clone has only a few counts. The gene calls are TRBV29-1 and TRBJ2-1; TRBD2 agrees at 11 bases. Germline V lookup: CDR1 SQVTM, CDR2 ANQGSEA. The CDR3 spans 14 residues. The trim removed 8 bases at V and 9 bases at J, leaving 12 bases unmatched. The CDR3, as DNA: TGCAGCTTCTCAACTAGCGGGGGCTCACCTGAGCAGTTCTTC. It translates to CSFSTSGGSPEQFF.

The V gene is TRBV28, the J gene TRBJ1-5, with a tentative D call TRBD1 (6 bases). The CDR3 runs 14 residues. Trimming left V 2 bases short and J 5 bases short, with 10 bases between. CDR1 and CDR2 from the germline V gene are MDHEN and SYDVKM. The CDR3 bases are TGTGCCAGCAGTTTAGGGTCAGGGGATCAGCCCCAGCATTTT. Encoded protein: CASSLGSGDQPQHF.

J is TRBJ2-2 and V is TRBV10-3; D may match TRBD1 or TRBD2 (6 bases each). The CDR3 has 15 residues. Trimming removed 0 bases at V and 6 bases at J, with 11 bases between. From germline, CDR1 is ENHRY and CDR2 SYGVKD. The CDR3 DNA sequence: TGTGCCATCAGTGAGTCCGGGGGCAGCCCCGGGGAGCTGTTTTTT. It yields the protein CAISESGGSPGELFF.

The rearrangement links TRBV15 to TRBJ2-2; 9 bases line up with TRBD1. With V trimmed by 6 bases and J by 6 bases, 14 bases remained unmatched. CDR1 LNHNV and CDR2 YYDKDF come from the germline V gene (reference sequence). This CDR3 is built from 17 residues. The CDR3 DNA reads as TGTGCCACCAGAGCCCGGGGGACAGGGAGGTGGCCCGGGGAGCTGTTTTTT. Translated: CATRARGTGRWPGELFF.

The table lists this clone with a few counts. The V gene is TRBV28, the J gene TRBJ1-1, with a weak D call TRBD1 (6 bases). The CDR3 spans 15 residues. The germline V gene encodes CDR1 MDHEN and CDR2 SYDVKM. Trimming took off 5 bases at V and 4 bases at J, with 17 bases between the two ends. The DNA for the CDR3 is TGTGCCAGCAGTCAATGGACAGCAAACCCCACTGAAGCTTTCTTT. Translation gives CASSQWTANPTEAFF.

This rearrangement joins TRBV10-3 to TRBJ1-5, with a tentative D call TRBD1 (6 bases). The CDR3 has 15 residues. Germline values: CDR1 ENHRY, CDR2 SYGVKD. CDR3 bases: TGTGTCACCCGAGGGGGGCTTAACGTGGATCAGCCCCAGCATTTT. Translation gives CVTRGGLNVDQPQHF.

The chain uses TRBV4-2 and TRBJ2-2; TRBD2 matches 7 bases. The V segment lost 1 base and the J segment 1 base; nucleotides outside the gene matches: 3. From germline, CDR1 is LGHNA and CDR2 YNFKEQ. This CDR3 contains 16 residues. CDR3 region: CASSQASGKNTGELFF. As DNA, the CDR3 is TGTGCCAGCAGCCAAGCTAGCGGCAAGAACACCGGGGAGCTGTTTTTT.

The genes are TRBV9 and TRBJ2-1, with 9 bases matching TRBD2. CDR3 length: 16 amino acids. Germline V gene data show CDR1 as SGDLS and CDR2 as YYNGEE. The ends lost 4 bases at V and 8 bases at J; junction bases unmatched: 13. The CDR3 coding sequence is TGTGCCAGCAGCTCCCGCGGGGGGGAGTCGGGCGATGAGCAGTTCTTC. Translating it yields CASSSRGGESGDEQFF.

This clone was seen more than once but under ten times. Other DNA sequences in the same sample also yield this CDR3. The V and J genes are TRBV7-2 and TRBJ2-7; D not certain. The CDR3 runs 13 residues. Trimming shortened V by 1 base and J by 2 bases, and 6 bases separated the two germline ends. The germline V gene encodes CDR1 SGHTA and CDR2 FQGNSA. The CDR3 here is CASSLGRPYEQYF. For the CDR3, the DNA is TGTGCCAGCAGCTTAGGCCGCCCCTACGAGCAGTACTTC.